The 15 T cell receptor beta chains presented below share a single source sample, sequenced in a study of identical twins. TCRdb re-analysed the 5' RACE reads in MiXCR, keeping a single row per CDR3 protein. The sample carries around 1.7 million distinct CDR3 sequences, 25% to 35% recorded once. Sequencing was done on a sample of cord blood. The receptors come from a newborn girl in good health.

This clonotype came up a few times. The J gene is TRBJ2-5, the V gene TRBV20-1, with D hard to call. Germline V CDR1 and CDR2: DFQATT, SNEGSKA (reference sequence). The CDR3 is made up of 14 amino acids. V lost 1 base and J lost 1, with 10 bases in between. In DNA, the CDR3 is TGCAGTGCTAGAGCACAGAATTTCCAAGAGACCCAGTACTTC. Protein product: CSARAQNFQETQYF.

This clonotype was detected only a few times. V gene TRBV6-6 combines with J gene TRBJ2-7; TRBD1 aligns across 10 bases. The CDR3 length is 15 residues. The J segment lost 4 bases and the V segment lost 2 bases, leaving 5 bases of the junction unmatched. The germline V gene encodes CDR1 MNHNY and CDR2 SVGAGI (reference sequence). CDR3 loop: CASSYGWDRGYEQYF. For the CDR3, the DNA is TGTGCCAGCAGTTACGGTTGGGACAGGGGATACGAGCAGTACTTC.

This clonotype turned up a few times. This sequence joins TRBV15 and TRBJ1-4, with a weak D call TRBD1 (6 bases). V lost 0 bases and J lost 0, with 8 bases in between. The germline V gene has CDR1 LNHNV and CDR2 YYDKDF (reference sequence). The CDR3 covers 16 residues. Written as DNA, the CDR3 is TGTGCCACCAGCAGAGAGAGGACAGCAACTAATGAAAAACTGTTTTTT. Amino acid sequence: CATSRERTATNEKLFF.

A few counts support this clonotype. V and J are TRBV29-1 and TRBJ2-3; 7 positions match TRBD2. The trim removed 4 bases at V and 4 bases at J, leaving 5 bases unmatched. The CDR3 totals 13 residues. Germline CDR1 and CDR2: SQVTM and ANQGSEA. Here the CDR3 reads CSVVGGGADTQYF. As DNA, the CDR3 is TGCAGCGTTGTTGGGGGAGGGGCAGATACGCAGTATTTT.

The chain links TRBV7-2 to TRBJ2-7; 10 bases are shared with TRBD1. The ends lost 5 bases at V and 5 bases at J; junction bases unmatched: 3. CDR1 SGHTA and CDR2 FQGNSA come from the germline V gene. This CDR3 contains 13 residues. CDR3: CASSGDRGDEQYF. CDR3 DNA: TGTGCCAGCAGCGGGGACAGGGGCGACGAGCAGTACTTC.

This clonotype was detected a few times. The V call is TRBV6-4, the J call TRBJ2-1, with TRBD1 matching over 7 bases. The J segment lost 1 base and the V segment lost 5 bases, leaving 17 bases of the junction unmatched. This CDR3 region has 19 residues. Germline V gives CDR1 MRHNA, CDR2 SNTAGT. The CDR3, as DNA: TGTGCCAGCAGTCCCCCCTTATATCGTACAGGGGAGTCCTACAATGAGCAGTTCTTC. It encodes CASSPPLYRTGESYNEQFF.

The sample holds a few counts of this clonotype. This sequence joins TRBV6-1 and TRBJ1-2, with TRBD1 matching over 11 bases. With V trimmed by 11 bases and J by 5 bases, 10 bases remained unmatched. Germline values: CDR1 MNHNS, CDR2 SASEGT. CDR3 length: 14 amino acids. Written as DNA, the CDR3 is TGTGCCGGAAGGACAGGGGGCCGGGGGTATGGCTACACCTTC. Translating gives CAGRTGGRGYGYTF.

This clonotype was counted a few times. The rearrangement uses TRBV12-3 or TRBV12-4 and TRBJ2-1, with TRBD2 as a possible D gene (7 bases). Trimming removed 3 bases from V and 6 bases from J, with 15 bases in between. This CDR3 comprises 15 residues. The CDR3 is CASSLRERGGNEQFF. Here the CDR3 DNA reads TGTGCCAGCAGTTTGCGGGAGAGGGGGGGCAATGAGCAGTTCTTC.

The V gene is TRBV28, the J gene TRBJ2-5; a possible D gene is TRBD1 (5 bases). CDR3 length: 19 amino acids. Germline CDR1 is MDHEN and CDR2 is SYDVKM. V was cut by 2 bases and J by 2 bases, with 24 bases left in between. The CDR3 DNA sequence: TGTGCCAGCAGTTTACGTGGGCTTCTGGGGCTAATCATACAAGAGACCCAGTACTTC. It is translated as CASSLRGLLGLIIQETQYF.

This clonotype was observed a handful of times. The chain carries TRBV12-3 or TRBV12-4 and TRBJ1-5; 9 bases are a match to TRBD1. This CDR3 has 14 residues. Trimming removed 4 bases from V and 6 bases from J; junction bases left unmatched: 4. The CDR3 here is CASSSRQGVQPQHF. The CDR3 coding sequence is TGTGCCAGCAGTTCCAGACAGGGGGTTCAGCCCCAGCATTTT.

V is TRBV10-2 and J is TRBJ1-3, with D perhaps TRBD1 (5 bases). This CDR3 has 16 amino acids. Germline V gene data show CDR1 as WSHSY and CDR2 as SAAADI. Trimming cost V 3 bases and J 7 bases, with 19 bases left between them. The CDR3 DNA reads as TGCGCCAGCAGTGATGGGGCGGCCGGGTGGCTGAACACCATATATTTT. It codes for CASSDGAAGWLNTIYF.

CDR3 nucleotides: TGTGCCAGCAGAAGGACTAGCGGCTGGAATGAGCAGTTCTTC. Protein product: CASRRTSGWNEQFF. The J gene is TRBJ2-1, the V gene TRBV2; 10 nucleotides line up with TRBD2. The ends lost 6 bases at V and 7 bases at J; junction bases unmatched: 6. Germline lookup yields CDR1 SNHLY and CDR2 FYNNEI. The CDR3 has 14 amino acids.

The chain has TRBV20-1 and TRBJ2-5; no clear D. The germline V gene encodes CDR1 DFQATT and CDR2 SNEGSKA (reference sequence). The V end was cut by 6 bases, the J end by 5 bases, with 16 bases between. The CDR3 contains 13 residues. CDR3: CSAEPFSRETQYF. The CDR3 DNA reads as TGCAGTGCCGAGCCCTTTAGCAGGGAGACCCAGTACTTC.

The chain recombines TRBV5-1 with TRBJ2-3; TRBD2 aligns across 8 bases. The CDR3 loop spans 16 amino acids. Trimming took 2 bases from V and 0 from J; bases not matched to a gene: 5. Germline assignment: CDR1 SGHRS and CDR2 YFSETQ. CDR3 amino acids: CASSFGGGLSTDTQYF. CDR3 coding DNA: TGCGCCAGCAGCTTTGGCGGGGGGCTAAGCACAGATACGCAGTATTTT.

This clonotype was found a few times. The chain links TRBV10-1 to TRBJ2-3; 8 bases align to TRBD2. Germline loops: CDR1 WNHNN, CDR2 SYGVQD (reference sequence). V lost 1 base to trimming and J lost 0 bases; unmatched junction nucleotides: 3. The CDR3 consists of 16 residues. CDR3 in amino acids: CASSELVAGSTDTQYF. CDR3 nucleotide sequence: TGCGCCAGCAGTGAGTTGGTAGCGGGGAGCACAGATACGCAGTATTTT.